This TCR beta chain was documented in a study of cytomegalovirus exposure and HLA in healthy donors. Study-wide points: TCR beta sequences reportedly predicted the HLA-A and HLA-B alleles of most subjects accurately. Excluded were some V segments that proved indistinguishable, including TRBV6-2 and TRBV6-3. TCR beta V segments were, for the most part, productive about 87% or about 30% of the time in an earlier analysis.

A word on this clone: Its target is unknown.

Trimming left V 5 bases short and J 4 bases short, with 14 bases between. Germline CDR1 and CDR2: LNHDA and SQIVND (reference sequence). CDR3 size: 14 residues. Primers: 60 Vbeta forward and 13 Jbeta reverse. Some clones are missing from TCRdb's copy, which holds only in-frame ones; the method was immunoSEQ multiplex PCR. Found here are 150,000 to 200,000 clones, roughly 77% of them singletons; the top ten hold over 9%. The specimen was PBMCs. This TCR came from a man younger than 30 in good health and CMV-seropositive. The rearrangement links TRBV19 to TRBJ1-2, with D tentatively TRBD1 (6 bases). The CDR3 nucleotides are TGTGCCAGTAGTCCGTCGACAGGAATCTATGGCTACACCTTC. Translation gives CASSPSTGIYGYTF.